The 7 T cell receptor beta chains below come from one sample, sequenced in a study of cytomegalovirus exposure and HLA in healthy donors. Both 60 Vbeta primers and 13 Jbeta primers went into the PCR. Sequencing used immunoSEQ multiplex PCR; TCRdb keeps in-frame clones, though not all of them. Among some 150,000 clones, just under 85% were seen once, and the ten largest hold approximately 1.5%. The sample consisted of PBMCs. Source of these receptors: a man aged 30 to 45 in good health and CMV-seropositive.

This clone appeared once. In nucleotides, the CDR3 is TGCGCCAGCAGCGACGCAGGCGGGGGGACTCAAGAGACCCAGTACTTC. Translated: CASSDAGGGTQETQYF. The chain joins TRBV4-1 to TRBJ2-5; 8 positions match TRBD2. V lost 5 bases to trimming and J lost 2 bases; unmatched junction nucleotides: 10. Per germline, CDR1 MGHRA and CDR2 YSYEKL. There are 16 residues in the CDR3.

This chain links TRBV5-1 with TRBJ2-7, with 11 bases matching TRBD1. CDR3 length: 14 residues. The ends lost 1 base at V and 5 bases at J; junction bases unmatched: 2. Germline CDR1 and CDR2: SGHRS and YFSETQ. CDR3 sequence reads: CASSLRGQGDEQYF. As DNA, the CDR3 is TGCGCCAGCAGCTTGAGGGGACAGGGGGACGAGCAGTACTTC.

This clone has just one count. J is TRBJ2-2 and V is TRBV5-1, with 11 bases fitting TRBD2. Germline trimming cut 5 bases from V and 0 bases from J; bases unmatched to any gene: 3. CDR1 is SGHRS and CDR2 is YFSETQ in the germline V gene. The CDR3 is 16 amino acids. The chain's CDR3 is CASRLSGGANTGELFF. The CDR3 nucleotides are TGCGCCAGCAGACTTAGCGGGGGGGCGAACACCGGGGAGCTGTTTTTT.

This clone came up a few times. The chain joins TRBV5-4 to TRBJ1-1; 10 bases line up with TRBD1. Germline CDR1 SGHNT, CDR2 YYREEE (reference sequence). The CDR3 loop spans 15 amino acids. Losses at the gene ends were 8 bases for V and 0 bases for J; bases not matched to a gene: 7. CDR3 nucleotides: TGTGCCAGTGGACAGGGGGGGCTCATGAACACTGAAGCTTTCTTT. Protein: CASGQGGLMNTEAFF.

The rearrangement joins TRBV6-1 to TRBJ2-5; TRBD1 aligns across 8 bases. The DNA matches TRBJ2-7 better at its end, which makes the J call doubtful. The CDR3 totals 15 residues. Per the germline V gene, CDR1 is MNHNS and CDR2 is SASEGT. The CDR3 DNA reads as TGTGCCAGCCTTCGAGGTGGACAGGGAAAGTACGAGCAGTACTTC. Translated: CASLRGGQGKYEQYF.

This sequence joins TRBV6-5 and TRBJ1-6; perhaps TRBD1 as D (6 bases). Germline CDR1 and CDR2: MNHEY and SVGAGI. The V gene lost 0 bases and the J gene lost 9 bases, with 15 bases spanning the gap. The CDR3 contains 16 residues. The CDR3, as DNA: TGTGCCAGCAGTTACTCGATAGGAAGGGGGTCTTCACCCCTCCACTTT. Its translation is CASSYSIGRGSSPLHF.

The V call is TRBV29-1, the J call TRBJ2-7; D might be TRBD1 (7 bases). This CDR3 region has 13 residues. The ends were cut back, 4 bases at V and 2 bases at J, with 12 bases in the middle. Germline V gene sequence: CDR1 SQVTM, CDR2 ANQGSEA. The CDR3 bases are TGCAGCGTTGGACAGGGAGGACCCTACGAGCAGTACTTC. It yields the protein CSVGQGGPYEQYF.